The 22 T cell receptor beta chains given below trace back to one sample, sequenced in a study of blood T cell repertoires in COVID-19. Sequencing was performed with immunoSEQ multiplex PCR; in TCRdb, only in-frame clones are kept and a portion is missing. The data contain about 89,000 clones, about 80% of them seen just once; the ten biggest clones take up approximately 21%. The sample taken for sequencing was peripheral blood. Source of these receptors: a woman of 80 years or more with acute or convalescent COVID-19.

This clone appeared once. The genes are TRBV4-2 and TRBJ1-3, with 7 positions matching TRBD1. This CDR3 is built from 15 residues. CDR1 is LGHNA, CDR2 YNFKEQ, per germline. V lost 1 base, J lost 7 bases, and 7 bases stayed unmatched. For the CDR3, the DNA is TGTGCCAGCAGCCAAGGTCCAGGGGGGCAGAACACCATATATTTT. Translation gives CASSQGPGGQNTIYF.

V is TRBV6-5 and J is TRBJ1-1; no definite D call. CDR3 length: 12 residues. CDR1 and CDR2 (germline): MNHEY, SVGAGI. The V and J ends lost 8 bases and 3 bases respectively, with 10 bases between them. For the CDR3, the DNA is TGTGCCAGCGGGGAGGGTCACACTGAAGCTTTCTTT. The encoded protein is CASGEGHTEAFF.

For the CDR3, the DNA is TGTGCCAGTAGTACCTTAGCGGGGGGCAATGAGCAGTTCTTC. Its translation is CASSTLAGGNEQFF. The V gene is TRBV19, the J gene TRBJ2-1, with 10 nucleotides matching TRBD2. Unmatched junction bases numbered 3, after V lost 4 bases and J lost 6 bases. Germline V gene data show CDR1 as LNHDA and CDR2 as SQIVND (reference sequence). This CDR3 is built from 14 residues. The full variable domain, rest sourced from reference TRBV19 and TRBJ2-1, is DGGITQSPKYLFRKEGQNVTLSCEQNLNHDAMYWYRQDPGQGLRLIYYSQIVNDFQKGDIAEGYSVSREKKESFPLTVTSAQKNPTAFYLCASSTLAGGNEQFFGPGTRLTVL.

The chain couples TRBV19 to TRBJ1-3; D is unresolved. This CDR3 comprises 13 residues. Per the germline V gene, CDR1 is LNHDA and CDR2 is SQIVND (reference sequence). V dropped 1 base and J dropped 3 bases, with 4 bases sitting between them. The DNA for the CDR3 is TGTGCCAGTAGTATAGCCCTTGGAAACACCATATATTTT. Protein sequence: CASSIALGNTIYF.

V gene TRBV5-1 combines with J gene TRBJ1-1; 8 positions match TRBD1. CDR3 length equals 13 residues. With 0 bases clipped from V and 11 bases from J, the junction kept 6 bases outside the gene matches. Germline assignment: CDR1 SGHRS and CDR2 YFSETQ. The CDR3 DNA is TGCGCCAGCAGCTTGGATTCACAGGGGGTCGCTTTCTTT. The encoded protein is CASSLDSQGVAFF.

The chain is built from TRBV2 and TRBJ1-5; 9 bases map to TRBD1. This CDR3 has 15 amino acids. V was clipped by 1 base and J by 6 bases; unmatched bases: 4. CDR1 and CDR2 from the germline V gene are SNHLY and FYNNEI. CDR3 nucleotides: TGTGCCAGCAGTGAAGGTGCGGGACAGGGTCAGCCCCAGCATTTT. This translates into CASSEGAGQGQPQHF.

V is TRBV12-3 or TRBV12-4 and J is TRBJ2-7; TRBD1 matches 10 bases. This CDR3 comprises 12 residues. V was pared by 5 bases and J by 6 bases, with 1 base of the junction left unmatched. The CDR3 here is CASSRTGGEQYF. DNA of the CDR3: TGTGCCAGCAGTCGGACAGGGGGCGAGCAGTACTTC.

V and J are TRBV27 and TRBJ1-4; D is uncertain. Germline CDR1 MNHEY, CDR2 SMNVEV (reference sequence). V shed 6 bases and J shed 7 bases, with 15 bases lying between them. The CDR3 extends over 14 amino acids. The CDR3 sequence: CASSLLSGGEKLFF. CDR3 nucleotides: TGTGCCAGCAGCCTACTCTCGGGTGGTGAAAAACTGTTTTTT.

V and J are TRBV21-1 and TRBJ1-5; TRBD1, as called in the table, went unchecked against the DNA. TRBV21-1 is flagged as a pseudogene. This CDR3 comprises 19 residues. CDR3 in DNA: TGTGCCAGCAGCAATCAGAGGGGACAGGGACCCTCAAGCAATCAGCCCCAGCATTTT. Translating gives CASSNQRGQGPSSNQPQHF.

The chain is built from TRBV7-2 and TRBJ1-2; 9 bases agree with TRBD1. The CDR3 spans 16 residues. Germline CDR1 SGHTA, CDR2 FQGNSA. The ends lost 5 bases at V and 5 bases at J; junction bases unmatched: 12. The CDR3 protein is CASSLQGAGADYGYTF. In nucleotides, the CDR3 is TGTGCCAGCAGCCTACAGGGGGCTGGGGCCGATTATGGCTACACCTTC.

The sample holds one count of this clone. The V gene is TRBV30, the J gene TRBJ1-1; 7 nucleotides agree with TRBD1. Germline V gene data show CDR1 as GTSNPN and CDR2 as SVGIG (reference sequence). This CDR3 has 12 amino acids. Unmatched junction bases numbered 4, after V lost 1 base and J lost 8 bases. CDR3 sequence: CAWSASDREAFF. In DNA form, the CDR3 reads TGTGCCTGGAGTGCCTCGGACAGGGAAGCTTTCTTT.

The CDR3 coding sequence is TGTGCCTGGAGTCCGGGATCGCAAGAAGCTTTCTTT. Amino acid sequence: CAWSPGSQEAFF. The V and J genes are TRBV30 and TRBJ1-1; no clear D. The CDR3 has 12 residues. V lost 2 bases and J lost 8, with 12 bases in between. Germline CDR1 GTSNPN, CDR2 SVGIG (reference sequence).

V gene TRBV6-2 or TRBV6-3 combines with J gene TRBJ1-2, with a tentative D call TRBD1 (6 bases). In germline, CDR1 is MNHEY, CDR2 SVGEGT. Trimming left V 6 bases short and J 4 bases short, with 12 bases between. This CDR3 contains 13 residues. CDR3 amino acids: CASSPQGSYGYTF. CDR3 nucleotides: TGTGCCAGCAGCCCTCAGGGGAGCTATGGCTACACCTTC.

This sequence joins TRBV7-3 and TRBJ2-3; no reliable D call. Germline V gene sequence: CDR1 SGHTA, CDR2 FQGTGA. Trimming left V 0 bases short and J 2 bases short, with 3 bases between. The length of the CDR3 is 13 residues. In DNA form, the CDR3 reads TGTGCCAGCAGCTTAACCATCACAGATACGCAGTATTTT. This codes for CASSLTITDTQYF.

The CDR3 DNA reads as TGTGCCAGCAGCTCCCCGCTCGCGGGGAGGAGCTCCTACAATGAGCAGTTCTTC. Protein sequence: CASSSPLAGRSSYNEQFF. V usage is TRBV7-2 and J usage is TRBJ2-1, with a tentative D call TRBD2 (6 bases). Germline assignment: CDR1 SGHTA and CDR2 FQGNSA. The CDR3 is 18 residues long. Trimming took 4 bases from V and 0 from J, leaving 19 bases between them.

The genes are TRBV14 and TRBJ2-7; D might be TRBD2 (5 bases). V was trimmed by 1 base and J by 5 bases, leaving 15 bases between them. From germline, CDR1 is SGHDN and CDR2 FVKESK. This CDR3 is built from 15 residues. This CDR3 is CASSQASLARHEQYF. The CDR3 nucleotides read TGTGCCAGCAGCCAAGCTAGTCTAGCCCGTCACGAGCAGTACTTC.

V gene TRBV9 combines with J gene TRBJ1-2; 7 bases agree with TRBD1. The ends lost 4 bases at V and 1 base at J; junction bases unmatched: 10. Per the germline V gene, CDR1 is SGDLS and CDR2 is YYNGEE. This CDR3 is 16 amino acids long. CDR3 sequence reads: CASSRRGQALNYGYTF. DNA of the CDR3: TGTGCCAGCAGCCGCAGAGGACAGGCCCTTAACTATGGCTACACCTTC.

This clone was recorded once. This chain uses TRBV15 with TRBJ1-1; no firm D call. Trimming pared 1 base from V and 4 bases from J, leaving 4 bases between. The CDR3 is made up of 12 amino acids. Germline loops: CDR1 LNHNV, CDR2 YYDKDF (reference sequence). CDR3 sequence (DNA): TGTGCCACCAGCAGAGGGAGCACTGAAGCTTTCTTT. Its translation is CATSRGSTEAFF.

V is TRBV7-9 and J is TRBJ2-1, with D unresolved. This CDR3 contains 14 residues. Germline V gives CDR1 SEHNR, CDR2 FQNEAQ (reference sequence). Trimming stripped 1 base from V and 1 base from J, with 5 bases between. The CDR3 loop reads CASSLGASYNEQFF. In DNA form, the CDR3 reads TGTGCCAGCAGCTTAGGCGCGTCCTACAATGAGCAGTTCTTC.

The chain links TRBV28 to TRBJ2-3; D perhaps matches TRBD1 (6 bases). Germline values: CDR1 MDHEN, CDR2 SYDVKM. The CDR3 runs 16 residues. V was clipped by 2 bases and J by 4 bases, with 16 bases between them. The CDR3 protein is CASSLMGAYSADTQYF. The CDR3 nucleotides read TGTGCCAGCAGTTTAATGGGGGCTTATTCCGCAGATACGCAGTATTTT.

The chain uses TRBV6-1 and TRBJ1-6, with D perhaps TRBD1 (6 bases). The CDR3 has 17 residues. V was clipped by 2 bases and J by 7 bases, with 18 bases between them. Germline V gives CDR1 MNHNS, CDR2 SASEGT. CDR3 nucleotides: TGTGCCAGCAGTGAATTCCTGCCCCGGACAGCAAATTCACCCCTCCACTTT. Protein sequence: CASSEFLPRTANSPLHF.

V gene TRBV18 combines with J gene TRBJ1-6, with TRBD1 matching 9 bases. V shed 0 bases and J 8 bases; nucleotides not matched to a gene: 8. Germline values: CDR1 KGHSH, CDR2 LQKENI. The CDR3 extends over 17 amino acids. CDR3 residues: CASSPPGQGNKDSPLHF. The CDR3 DNA sequence: TGTGCCAGCTCACCACCGGGACAGGGTAACAAGGATTCACCCCTCCACTTT.